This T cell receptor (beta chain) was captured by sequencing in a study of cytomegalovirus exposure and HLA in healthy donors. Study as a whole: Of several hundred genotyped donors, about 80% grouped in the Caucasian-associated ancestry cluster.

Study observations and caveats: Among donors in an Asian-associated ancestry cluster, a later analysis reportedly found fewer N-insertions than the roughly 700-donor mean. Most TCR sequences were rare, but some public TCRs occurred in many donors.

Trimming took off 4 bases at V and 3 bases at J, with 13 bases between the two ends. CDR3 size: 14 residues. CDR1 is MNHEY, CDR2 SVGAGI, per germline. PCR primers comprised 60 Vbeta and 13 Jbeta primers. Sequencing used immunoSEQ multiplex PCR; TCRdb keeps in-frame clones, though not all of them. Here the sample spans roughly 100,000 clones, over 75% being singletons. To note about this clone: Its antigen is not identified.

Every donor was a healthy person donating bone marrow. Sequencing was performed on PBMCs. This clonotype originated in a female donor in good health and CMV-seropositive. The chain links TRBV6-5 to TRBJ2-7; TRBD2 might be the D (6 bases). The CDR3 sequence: CASSFHRGNYEQYF. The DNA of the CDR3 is TGTGCCAGCAGTTTCCATCGGGGGAACTACGAGCAGTACTTC.